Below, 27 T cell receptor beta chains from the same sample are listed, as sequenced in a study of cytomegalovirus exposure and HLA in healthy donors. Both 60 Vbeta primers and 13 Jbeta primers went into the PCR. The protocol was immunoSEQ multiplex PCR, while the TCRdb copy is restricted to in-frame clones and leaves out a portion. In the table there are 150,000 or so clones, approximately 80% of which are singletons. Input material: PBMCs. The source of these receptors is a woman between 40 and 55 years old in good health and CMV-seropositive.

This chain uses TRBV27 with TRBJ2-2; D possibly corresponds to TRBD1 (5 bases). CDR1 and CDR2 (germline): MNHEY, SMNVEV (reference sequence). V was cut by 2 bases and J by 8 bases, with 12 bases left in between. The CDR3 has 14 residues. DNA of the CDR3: TGTGCCAGCAGTTTAGCAGTAGGGGCGGGGGAGCTGTTTTTT. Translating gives CASSLAVGAGELFF.

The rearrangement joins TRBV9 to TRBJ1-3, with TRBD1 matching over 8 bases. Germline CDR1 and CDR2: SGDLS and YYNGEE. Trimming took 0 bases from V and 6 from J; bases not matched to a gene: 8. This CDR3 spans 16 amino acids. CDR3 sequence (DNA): TGTGCCAGCAGCGTAGACCTGGGACAGGCGTTAAACACCATATATTTT. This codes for CASSVDLGQALNTIYF.

Here the CDR3 DNA reads TGTGCCAGTAGCAAGGGACAGGGTAACACTGAAGCTTTCTTT. Amino acids: CASSKGQGNTEAFF. This sequence joins TRBV19 and TRBJ1-1; 9 bases fit TRBD1. The V and J ends lost 6 bases and 2 bases, in that order; junction bases with no gene match: 4. Per the germline V gene, CDR1 is LNHDA and CDR2 is SQIVND (reference sequence). This CDR3 contains 14 residues. Drawing the rest from reference TRBV19 and TRBJ1-1, the complete variable domain is DGGITQSPKYLFRKEGQNVTLSCEQNLNHDAMYWYRQDPGQGLRLIYYSQIVNDFQKGDIAEGYSVSREKKESFPLTVTSAQKNPTAFYLCASSKGQGNTEAFFGQGTRLTVV.

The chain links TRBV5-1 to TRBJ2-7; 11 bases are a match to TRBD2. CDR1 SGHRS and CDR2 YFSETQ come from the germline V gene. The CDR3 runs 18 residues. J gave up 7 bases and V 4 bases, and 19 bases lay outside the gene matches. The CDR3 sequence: CASSPLRTSGPKVREQYF. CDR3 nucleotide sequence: TGCGCCAGCAGCCCCCTGAGGACTAGCGGGCCCAAGGTGAGGGAGCAGTACTTC.

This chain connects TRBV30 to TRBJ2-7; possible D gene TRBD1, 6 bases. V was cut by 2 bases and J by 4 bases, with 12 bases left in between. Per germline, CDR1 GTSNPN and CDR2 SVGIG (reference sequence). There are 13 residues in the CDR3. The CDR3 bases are TGTGCCTGGAGTAATCACAGGGAATACGAGCAGTACTTC. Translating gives CAWSNHREYEQYF. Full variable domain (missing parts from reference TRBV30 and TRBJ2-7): SQTIHQWPATLVQPVGSPLSLECTVEGTSNPNLYWYRQAAGRGLQLLFYSVGIGQISSEVPQNLSASRPQDRQFILSSKKLLLSDSGFYLCAWSNHREYEQYFGPGTRLTVT.

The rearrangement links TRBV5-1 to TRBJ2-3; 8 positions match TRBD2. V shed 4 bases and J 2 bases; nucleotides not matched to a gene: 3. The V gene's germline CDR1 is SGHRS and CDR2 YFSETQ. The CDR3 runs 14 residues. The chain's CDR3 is CASSIAGFTDTQYF. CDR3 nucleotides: TGCGCCAGCAGCATAGCGGGATTCACAGATACGCAGTATTTT.

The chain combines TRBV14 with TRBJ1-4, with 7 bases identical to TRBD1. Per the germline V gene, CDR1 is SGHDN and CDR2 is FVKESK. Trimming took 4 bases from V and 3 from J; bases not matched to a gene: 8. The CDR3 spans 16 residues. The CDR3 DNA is TGTGCCAGCAGCCGACGCACCGGGACAGCTAATGAAAAACTGTTTTTT. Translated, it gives CASSRRTGTANEKLFF.

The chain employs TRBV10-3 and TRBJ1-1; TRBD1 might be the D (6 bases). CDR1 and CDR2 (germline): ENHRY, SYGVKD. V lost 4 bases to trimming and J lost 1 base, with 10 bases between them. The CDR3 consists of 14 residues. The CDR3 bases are TGTGCCATCAGTGGGGCGACAGGGAACACTGAAGCTTTCTTT. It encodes CAISGATGNTEAFF.

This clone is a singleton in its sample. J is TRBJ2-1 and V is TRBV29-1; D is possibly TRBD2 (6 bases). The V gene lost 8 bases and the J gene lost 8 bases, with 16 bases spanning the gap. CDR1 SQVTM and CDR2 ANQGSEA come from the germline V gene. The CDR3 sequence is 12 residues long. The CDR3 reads CSTRAGYDEQFF. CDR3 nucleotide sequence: TGCAGCACCAGAGCGGGTTATGATGAGCAGTTCTTC.

CDR3 sequence reads: CASSPRQGTNYGYTF. In DNA, the CDR3 is TGTGCCAGCAGCCCCCGACAGGGGACTAACTATGGCTACACCTTC. This chain uses TRBV28 with TRBJ1-2; 8 nucleotides agree with TRBD1. The length of the CDR3 is 15 residues. The ends lost 6 bases at V and 0 bases at J; junction bases unmatched: 6. The germline V gene encodes CDR1 MDHEN and CDR2 SYDVKM.

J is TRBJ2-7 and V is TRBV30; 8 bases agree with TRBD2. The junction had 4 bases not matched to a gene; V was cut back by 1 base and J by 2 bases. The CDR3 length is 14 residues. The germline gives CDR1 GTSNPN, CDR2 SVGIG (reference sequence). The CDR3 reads CAWSGTSWTYEQYF. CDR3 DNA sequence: TGTGCCTGGAGTGGGACTAGCTGGACCTACGAGCAGTACTTC.

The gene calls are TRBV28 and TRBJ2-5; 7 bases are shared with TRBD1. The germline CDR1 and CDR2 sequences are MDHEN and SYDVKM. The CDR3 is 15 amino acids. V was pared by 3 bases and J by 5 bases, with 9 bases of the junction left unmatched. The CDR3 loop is CASSLGQGETETQYF. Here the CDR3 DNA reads TGTGCCAGCAGTTTGGGGCAGGGGGAGACGGAGACCCAGTACTTC.

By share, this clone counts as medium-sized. CDR3 residues: CSVSGLAGVGTGELFF. The CDR3 coding sequence is TGCAGCGTTTCCGGACTAGCGGGAGTTGGTACCGGGGAGCTGTTTTTT. This chain uses TRBV29-1 with TRBJ2-2; 13 bases line up with TRBD2. CDR1 and CDR2 from the germline V gene are SQVTM and ANQGSEA. The CDR3 extends over 16 amino acids. V lost 5 bases and J lost 5; bases outside the gene matches: 8.

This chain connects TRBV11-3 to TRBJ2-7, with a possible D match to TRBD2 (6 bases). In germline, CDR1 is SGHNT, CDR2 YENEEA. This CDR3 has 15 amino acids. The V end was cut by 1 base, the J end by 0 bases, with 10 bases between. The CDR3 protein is CASSLGDSGSYEQYF. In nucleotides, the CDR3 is TGTGCCAGCAGCTTAGGTGATAGCGGCTCCTACGAGCAGTACTTC. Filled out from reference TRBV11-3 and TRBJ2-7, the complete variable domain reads EAGVVQSPRYKIIEKKQPVAFWCNPISGHNTLYWYLQNLGQGPELLIRYENEEAVDDSQLPKDRFSAERLKGVDSTLKIQPAELGDSAVYLCASSLGDSGSYEQYFGPGTRLTVT.

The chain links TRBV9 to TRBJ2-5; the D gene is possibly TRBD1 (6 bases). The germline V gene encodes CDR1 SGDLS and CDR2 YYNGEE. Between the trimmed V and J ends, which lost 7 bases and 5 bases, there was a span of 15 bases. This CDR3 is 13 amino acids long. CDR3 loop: CASSRGVGETQYF. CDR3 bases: TGTGCCAGCTCCAGGGGTGTCGGGGAGACCCAGTACTTC. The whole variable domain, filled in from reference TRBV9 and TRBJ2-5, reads DSGVTQTPKHLITATGQRVTLRCSPRSGDLSVYWYQQSLDQGLQFLIQYYNGEERAKGNILERFSAQQFPDLHSELNLSSLELGDSALYFCASSRGVGETQYFGPGTRLLVL.

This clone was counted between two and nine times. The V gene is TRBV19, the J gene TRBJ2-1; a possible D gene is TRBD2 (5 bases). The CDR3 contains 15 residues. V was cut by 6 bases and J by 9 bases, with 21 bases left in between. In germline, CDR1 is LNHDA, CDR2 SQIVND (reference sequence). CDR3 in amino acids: CASSGVGIRRTEQFF. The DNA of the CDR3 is TGTGCCAGTAGCGGGGTTGGGATTCGCCGCACTGAGCAGTTCTTC.

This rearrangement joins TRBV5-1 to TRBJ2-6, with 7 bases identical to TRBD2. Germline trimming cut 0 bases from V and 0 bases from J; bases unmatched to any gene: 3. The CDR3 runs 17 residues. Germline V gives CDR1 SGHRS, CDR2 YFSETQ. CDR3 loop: CASSLVGGSSGANVLTF. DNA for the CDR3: TGCGCCAGCAGCTTGGTGGGGGGGTCCTCTGGGGCCAACGTCCTGACTTTC.

CDR3 coding DNA: TGTGCTAGTGGTCTCACTATCGGGGGCGTAAGCGGGGTCAATGAGCAGTTCTTC. This sequence encodes CASGLTIGGVSGVNEQFF. The genes are TRBV12-5 and TRBJ2-1; TRBD2 is a possible D gene (7 bases). Germline V CDR1 and CDR2: LGHNT, FRNRAP. The CDR3 consists of 18 residues. V was shortened by 5 bases and J by 6 bases, with 26 bases between the two germline ends.

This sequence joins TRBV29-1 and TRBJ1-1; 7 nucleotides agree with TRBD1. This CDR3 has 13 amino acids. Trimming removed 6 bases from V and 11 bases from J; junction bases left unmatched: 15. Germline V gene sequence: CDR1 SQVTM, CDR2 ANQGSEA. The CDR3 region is CSVQDREAMRAFF. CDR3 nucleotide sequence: TGCAGCGTACAAGACAGGGAAGCTATGAGGGCTTTCTTT.

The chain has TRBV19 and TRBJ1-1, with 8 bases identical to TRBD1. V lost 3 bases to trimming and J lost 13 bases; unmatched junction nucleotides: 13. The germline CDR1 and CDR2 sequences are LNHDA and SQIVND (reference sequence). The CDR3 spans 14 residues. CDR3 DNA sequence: TGTGCCAGTAGTATGCAAGCGACAGGGGTCGAGGGTTTCTTT. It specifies CASSMQATGVEGFF.

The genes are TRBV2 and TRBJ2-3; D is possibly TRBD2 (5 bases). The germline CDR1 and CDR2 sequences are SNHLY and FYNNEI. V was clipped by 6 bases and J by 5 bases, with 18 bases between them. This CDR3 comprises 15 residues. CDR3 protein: CASSRAEPIRDTQYF. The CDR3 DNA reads TGTGCCAGCAGCCGAGCGGAACCGATCCGAGATACGCAGTATTTT.

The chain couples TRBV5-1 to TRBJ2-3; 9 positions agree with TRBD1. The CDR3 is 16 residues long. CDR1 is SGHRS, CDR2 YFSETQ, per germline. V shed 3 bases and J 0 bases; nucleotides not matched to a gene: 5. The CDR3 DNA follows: TGCGCCAGCAGCTCACACAGGGGGCCTAGCACAGATACGCAGTATTTT. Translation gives CASSSHRGPSTDTQYF.

This chain's CDR3 is CAWSGTGNAEAFF. The CDR3 DNA reads TGTGCCTGGAGTGGGACAGGGAATGCTGAAGCTTTCTTT. J is TRBJ1-1 and V is TRBV30, with 8 nucleotides matching TRBD1. The J segment lost 6 bases and the V segment lost 1 base, leaving 4 bases of the junction unmatched. The CDR3 is 13 amino acids. The germline V gene has CDR1 GTSNPN and CDR2 SVGIG (reference sequence).

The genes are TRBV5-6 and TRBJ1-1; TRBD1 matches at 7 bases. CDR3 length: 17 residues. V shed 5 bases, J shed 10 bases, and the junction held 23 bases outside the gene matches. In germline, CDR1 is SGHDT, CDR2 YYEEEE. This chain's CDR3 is CASRPRGRGQAGVGAFF. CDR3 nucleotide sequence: TGTGCCAGCAGGCCGCGTGGAAGGGGGCAGGCGGGCGTGGGAGCTTTCTTT.

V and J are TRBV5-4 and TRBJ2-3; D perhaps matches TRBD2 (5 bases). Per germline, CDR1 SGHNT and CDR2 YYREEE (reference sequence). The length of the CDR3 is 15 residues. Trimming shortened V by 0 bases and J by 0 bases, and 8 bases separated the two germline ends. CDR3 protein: CASSLDGLSTDTQYF. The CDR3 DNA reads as TGTGCCAGCAGCTTGGATGGACTCAGCACAGATACGCAGTATTTT.

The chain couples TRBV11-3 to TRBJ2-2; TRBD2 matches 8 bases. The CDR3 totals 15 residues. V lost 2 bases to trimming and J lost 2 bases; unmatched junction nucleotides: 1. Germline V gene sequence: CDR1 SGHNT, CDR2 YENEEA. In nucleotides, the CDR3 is TGTGCCAGCAGCTTAACTAGCGGCAACACCGGGGAGCTGTTTTTT. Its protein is CASSLTSGNTGELFF.

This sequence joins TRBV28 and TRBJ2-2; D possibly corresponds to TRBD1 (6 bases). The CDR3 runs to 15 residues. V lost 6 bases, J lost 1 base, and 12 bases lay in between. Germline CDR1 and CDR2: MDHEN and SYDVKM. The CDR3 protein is CASSHGQQNTGELFF. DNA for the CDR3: TGTGCCAGCAGCCACGGACAGCAGAACACCGGGGAGCTGTTTTTT.